One and the same sample provided the 23 T cell receptor beta chains below, sequenced in a study of blood T cell repertoires in COVID-19. The protocol was immunoSEQ multiplex PCR, while the TCRdb copy is restricted to in-frame clones and leaves out a portion. This sample has roughly 300,000 clones, with roughly 86% found just once. The sequencing sample was made of peripheral blood. Receptors originate from a woman between 45 and 65 years old who had recovered from COVID-19.

The gene calls are TRBV27 and TRBJ2-1; weak D call: TRBD1 (6 bases). Germline CDR1 is MNHEY and CDR2 is SMNVEV (reference sequence). With 0 bases removed from V and 4 bases from J, the gap between germline ends came to 10 bases. The CDR3 is 15 amino acids. The CDR3 loop reads CASSLSQGIYNEQFF. CDR3 bases: TGTGCCAGCAGTTTATCCCAGGGGATATACAATGAGCAGTTCTTC.

This clone has just one count. The chain joins TRBV5-6 to TRBJ2-7; 10 bases agree with TRBD1. This CDR3 comprises 13 residues. V lost 2 bases, J lost 5 bases, and 1 base stayed unmatched. Per germline, CDR1 SGHDT and CDR2 YYEEEE. In DNA form, the CDR3 reads TGTGCCAGCAGCTTCGGACAGGGGGACGAGCAGTACTTC. It specifies CASSFGQGDEQYF.

The chain carries TRBV9 and TRBJ1-4; 11 bases are a match to TRBD1. This CDR3 comprises 17 residues. The V and J ends lost 2 bases and 3 bases, in that order; junction bases with no gene match: 6. Germline V CDR1 and CDR2: SGDLS, YYNGEE. DNA of the CDR3: TGTGCCAGCAGCGTTGGACAGGGGGCCGCCGCTAATGAAAAACTGTTTTTT. As protein: CASSVGQGAAANEKLFF.

The rearrangement links TRBV19 to TRBJ2-1; 10 nucleotides line up with TRBD1. Germline V gene lookup returns CDR1 LNHDA and CDR2 SQIVND (reference sequence). The ends lost 1 base at V and 9 bases at J; junction bases unmatched: 6. This CDR3 is 15 amino acids long. The CDR3 nucleotides are TGTGCCAGTAGTATAGGGGGGACAGGGGCAACTGAGCAGTTCTTC. It codes for CASSIGGTGATEQFF.

The CDR3 nucleotides read TGTGCCAGCAGCCAAGATGTGGCGGGAGGGTACACAGATACGCAGTATTTT. Translating gives CASSQDVAGGYTDTQYF. The chain couples TRBV3-1 (or the pseudogene TRBV3-2) to TRBJ2-3; 9 bases are shared with TRBD2. The CDR3 length is 17 residues. V gave up 0 bases and J gave up 2 bases; unmatched junction bases: 6. Germline CDR1 and CDR2: LGHDT and YNNKEL (reference sequence).

The chain combines TRBV30 with TRBJ2-3; D gene uncertain. Per the germline V gene, CDR1 is GTSNPN and CDR2 is SVGIG (reference sequence). The CDR3 length is 14 residues. Deletions cut 0 bases from V and 9 bases from J, with 16 bases between. In nucleotides, the CDR3 is TGTGCCTGGAGTGTCAGTACCGCAGATGGCACGCAGTATTTT. Translated, it gives CAWSVSTADGTQYF.

The chain uses TRBV19 and TRBJ2-1; TRBD1 is a possible D gene (5 bases). The germline V gene has CDR1 LNHDA and CDR2 SQIVND (reference sequence). CDR3 length equals 14 residues. Trimming took off 4 bases at V and 4 bases at J, with 11 bases between the two ends. The CDR3 coding sequence is TGTGCCAGTAGTAATTTAGGGGCTTACAATGAGCAGTTCTTC. Residues: CASSNLGAYNEQFF.

The chain couples TRBV15 to TRBJ1-2; the D gene is possibly TRBD1 (5 bases). The CDR3 runs to 15 residues. Germline V CDR1 and CDR2: LNHNV, YYDKDF (reference sequence). V was clipped by 0 bases and J by 5 bases, with 13 bases between them. The CDR3 protein is CATSRDGSGVYGYTF. In DNA, the CDR3 is TGTGCCACCAGCAGAGATGGGTCGGGGGTTTATGGCTACACCTTC.

V is TRBV21-1 and J is TRBJ1-2. TRBV21-1 is marked as a pseudogene. CDR3 length: 18 residues. The CDR3 here is CASSKTLSRRGKKIWHTF. The CDR3 region has the DNA TGTGCCAGCAGCAAAACGCTTTCGAGGCGGGGAAAGAAGATATGGCACACCTTC.

The chain couples TRBV7-8 to TRBJ2-2, with 9 positions matching TRBD1. Trimming removed 3 bases from V and 3 bases from J; junction bases left unmatched: 2. Germline V gene lookup returns CDR1 SGHVS and CDR2 FQNEAQ. This CDR3 region has 15 residues. CDR3 in amino acids: CASSLNRGHTGELFF. CDR3 in DNA: TGTGCCAGCAGCTTGAACAGGGGGCACACCGGGGAGCTGTTTTTT.

The V call is TRBV27, the J call TRBJ1-6; TRBD1 matches 7 bases. J lost 10 bases, V lost 10 bases, and 13 bases had no gene match. Per the germline V gene, CDR1 is MNHEY and CDR2 is SMNVEV (reference sequence). The CDR3 has 14 amino acids. The CDR3 nucleotides are TGTGCCACCAGACAGGGAACAATAGGGTCACCCCTCCACTTT. Translated, it gives CATRQGTIGSPLHF.

The gene calls are TRBV10-3 and TRBJ2-3; the match to TRBD2 covers 14 bases. The V and J ends lost 4 bases and 4 bases, in that order; junction bases with no gene match: 4. Looked up from germline, CDR1 is ENHRY and CDR2 is SYGVKD. The CDR3 loop spans 16 amino acids. In nucleotides, the CDR3 is TGTGCCATCAGTGGCCCGGGACTAGCGGGAGCAGATACGCAGTATTTT. Translating gives CAISGPGLAGADTQYF.

The rearrangement joins TRBV18 to TRBJ1-1; D unresolved. The CDR3 spans 14 residues. Trimming stripped 1 base from V and 11 bases from J, with 17 bases between. Germline loops: CDR1 KGHSH, CDR2 LQKENI. The CDR3 spells CASSPRGGPQVAFF. The CDR3 DNA reads TGTGCCAGCTCACCACGAGGAGGTCCCCAGGTGGCTTTCTTT.

The V and J genes are TRBV3-1 (or the pseudogene TRBV3-2) and TRBJ2-7, with D possibly being TRBD2 (5 bases). This CDR3 is built from 18 residues. Germline V gene lookup returns CDR1 LGHDT and CDR2 YNNKEL (reference sequence). The germline V and J ends were trimmed by 4 bases and 6 bases, with 28 bases remaining between them. For the CDR3, the DNA is TGTGCCAGCAGCCCCGCTCCGGGAATTGGCGCCGCGTGGGGCGAGCAGTACTTC. It is translated as CASSPAPGIGAAWGEQYF.

The V and J genes are TRBV6-5 and TRBJ2-1; D remains unclear. The CDR3 sequence is 13 residues long. Deletions cut 0 bases from V and 10 bases from J, with 10 bases between. The V gene's germline CDR1 is MNHEY and CDR2 SVGAGI. CDR3 nucleotide sequence: TGTGCCAGCAGTTACTCGAGCCCCGGGGAGCAGTTCTTC. It encodes CASSYSSPGEQFF.

At least ten counts were recorded for this clone. CDR3 protein: CAISDFSDTVAFF. The CDR3 nucleotides read TGTGCCATCAGTGATTTTTCGGACACGGTAGCTTTCTTT. This rearrangement joins TRBV10-3 to TRBJ1-1, with D possibly TRBD1 on 5 matching bases. CDR3 length equals 13 residues. Trimming pared 3 bases from V and 10 bases from J, leaving 15 bases between. The germline gives CDR1 ENHRY, CDR2 SYGVKD.

The chain carries TRBV28 and TRBJ2-7, with 9 positions matching TRBD2. This CDR3 spans 14 amino acids. The junction had 9 bases not matched to a gene; V was cut back by 10 bases and J by 2 bases. CDR1 MDHEN and CDR2 SYDVKM come from the germline V gene. This chain's CDR3 is CATLIAGDTYEQYF. For the CDR3, the DNA is TGTGCCACCTTGATAGCGGGGGATACCTACGAGCAGTACTTC.

This rearrangement joins TRBV6-5 to TRBJ2-5; 12 bases agree with TRBD2. Losses at the gene ends were 6 bases for V and 3 bases for J; bases not matched to a gene: 2. Germline V gives CDR1 MNHEY, CDR2 SVGAGI. This CDR3 comprises 14 residues. CDR3 bases: TGTGCCAGCAGGCGACTAGCGGGAGAAGAGACCCAGTACTTC. This gives the protein CASRRLAGEETQYF.

The chain has TRBV10-3 and TRBJ2-1; 14 nucleotides line up with TRBD2. The ends lost 7 bases at V and 6 bases at J; junction bases unmatched: 8. The length of the CDR3 is 16 residues. CDR1 and CDR2 from the germline V gene are ENHRY and SYGVKD. The chain's CDR3 is CAIKGTSGSAFNEQFF. For the CDR3, the DNA is TGTGCCATCAAGGGGACTAGCGGGAGTGCCTTCAATGAGCAGTTCTTC.

The V call is TRBV7-9, the J call TRBJ1-1; 12 bases fit TRBD1. The CDR3 totals 16 residues. Germline V CDR1 and CDR2: SEHNR, FQNEAQ (reference sequence). J lost 7 bases, V lost 1 base, and 7 bases had no gene match. The CDR3 DNA follows: TGTGCCAGCAGCTTAGGAGGGACAGGGGGCCGAGATGAAGCTTTCTTT. This gives the protein CASSLGGTGGRDEAFF.

This clone was detected only once. The chain carries TRBV4-3 and TRBJ2-3; 7 bases fit TRBD2. With 0 bases clipped from V and 5 bases from J, the junction kept 8 bases outside the gene matches. The V gene's germline CDR1 is LGHNA and CDR2 YSLEER. This CDR3 contains 16 residues. In nucleotides, the CDR3 is TGCGCCAGCAGCCAAGATTCTGGGGGGGGAATAGATACGCAGTATTTT. Translated, it gives CASSQDSGGGIDTQYF.

The rearrangement uses TRBV7-2 and TRBJ1-5, with D maybe TRBD1 (6 bases). The V end was cut by 5 bases, the J end by 4 bases, with 15 bases between. Germline values: CDR1 SGHTA, CDR2 FQGNSA. CDR3 length: 15 amino acids. CDR3 coding DNA: TGTGCCAGCAGCCAAACCCCCCAGGGGAATCAGCCCCAGCATTTT. This codes for CASSQTPQGNQPQHF.

The rearrangement uses TRBV3-1 (or the pseudogene TRBV3-2) and TRBJ2-3, with D possibly TRBD1 on 5 matching bases. The V end was cut by 7 bases, the J end by 4 bases, with 12 bases between. The CDR3 runs to 13 residues. CDR1 and CDR2 from the germline V gene are LGHDT and YNNKEL (reference sequence). CDR3: CASTKRGSDTQYF. The CDR3 bases are TGTGCCAGCACCAAAAGGGGCTCAGATACGCAGTATTTT.